This T cell receptor beta chain appears in the sequencing data of a study of prognosis after radiotherapy for stage I lung cancer. The CDR3 is 11 residues long. Trimming shortened V by 5 bases and J by 7 bases, and 3 bases separated the two germline ends. Germline V lookup: CDR1 SGHDN, CDR2 FVKESK. Amplification of TCR beta CDR3 from genomic DNA used two-round multiplex PCR. First-round PCR amplification was performed with primers specific to each TRBV and TRBJ gene. MiXCR was run by TCRdb on the multiplex PCR reads, yielding one entry per CDR3 protein. The table includes fewer than 40,000 distinct CDR3 sequences, about 43% detected once. This clonotype was observed once.

The chain links TRBV14 to TRBJ1-6; D remains unclear. This sequence was found in a donor aged 50 or older with non-small cell lung cancer. The sequences come from PBMCs, collected before or after stereotactic body radiation therapy (not recorded which). CDR3 sequence: CASSKNSPLHF. The CDR3, as DNA: TGTGCCAGCAGCAAGAATTCACCCCTCCACTTT.